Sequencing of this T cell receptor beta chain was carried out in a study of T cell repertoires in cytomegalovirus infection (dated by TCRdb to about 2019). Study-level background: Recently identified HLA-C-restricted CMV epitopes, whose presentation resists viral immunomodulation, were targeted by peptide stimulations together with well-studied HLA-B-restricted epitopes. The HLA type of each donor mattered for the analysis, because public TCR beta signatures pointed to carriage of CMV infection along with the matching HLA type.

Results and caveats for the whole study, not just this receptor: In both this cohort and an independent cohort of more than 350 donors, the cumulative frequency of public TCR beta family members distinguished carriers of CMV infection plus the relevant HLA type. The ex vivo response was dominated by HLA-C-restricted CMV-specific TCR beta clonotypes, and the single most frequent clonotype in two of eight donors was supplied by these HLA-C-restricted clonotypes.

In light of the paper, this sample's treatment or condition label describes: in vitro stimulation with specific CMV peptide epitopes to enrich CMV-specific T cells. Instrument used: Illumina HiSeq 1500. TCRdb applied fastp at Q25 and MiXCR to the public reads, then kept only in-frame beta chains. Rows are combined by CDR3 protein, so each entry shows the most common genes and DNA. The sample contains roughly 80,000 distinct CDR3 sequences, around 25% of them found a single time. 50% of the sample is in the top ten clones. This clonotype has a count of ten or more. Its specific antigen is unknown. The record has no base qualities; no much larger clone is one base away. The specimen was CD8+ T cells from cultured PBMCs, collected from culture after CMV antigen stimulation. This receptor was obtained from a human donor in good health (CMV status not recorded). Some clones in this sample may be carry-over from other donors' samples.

At the DNA level, the sequence is TGCAGCGTTGAATCTGGGGTCTCTGGAAACACCATATATTTT. Its protein product is CSVESGVSGNTIYF. The V gene is TRBV29-1 and the J gene is TRBJ1-3; the D gene cannot be named for sure. The germline V gene encodes CDR1 SQVTM and CDR2 ANQGSEA. The trim is 2 bases for V and 0 bases for J, with a gap of 8 bases between the germline ends. The CDR3 measures 14 amino acids from cysteine to phenylalanine. Of all the DNA, just the CDR3 is kept, 42 bases in frame from base 1.